The clone carrying this T cell receptor beta chain has a single count. This CDR3 has 14 residues. Per the germline V gene, CDR1 is SEHNR and CDR2 is FQNEAQ (reference sequence). V dropped 5 bases and J dropped 1 base, with 11 bases sitting between them. Treatment specified: approximately 18 received Ad26.COV2.S at low or high dose, single or two shots; a few received placebo; per-sample allocation not given. Material that was analyzed had been drawn on day 63 after the first vaccine or placebo injection. This entry belongs to a study of Ad26.COV2.S vaccination and SARS-CoV-2 variants. Repertoires were generated with immunoSEQ multiplex PCR, while TCRdb's copy carries only in-frame clones and drops some. The sample lists around 450,000 clones; 80% to 90% were seen once.

The TCR was taken from a person aged 18-60 years who received the Ad26.COV2.S COVID-19 vaccine or a placebo. The J gene is TRBJ2-5, the V gene TRBV7-9, with D perhaps matching TRBD1 (5 bases). The starting material was peripheral blood, obtained in a trial of Ad26.COV2.S vaccine versus placebo. CDR3 DNA sequence: TGTGCCAGCAGCGCCCAGGGATCCCAAGAGACCCAGTACTTC. Residues: CASSAQGSQETQYF.